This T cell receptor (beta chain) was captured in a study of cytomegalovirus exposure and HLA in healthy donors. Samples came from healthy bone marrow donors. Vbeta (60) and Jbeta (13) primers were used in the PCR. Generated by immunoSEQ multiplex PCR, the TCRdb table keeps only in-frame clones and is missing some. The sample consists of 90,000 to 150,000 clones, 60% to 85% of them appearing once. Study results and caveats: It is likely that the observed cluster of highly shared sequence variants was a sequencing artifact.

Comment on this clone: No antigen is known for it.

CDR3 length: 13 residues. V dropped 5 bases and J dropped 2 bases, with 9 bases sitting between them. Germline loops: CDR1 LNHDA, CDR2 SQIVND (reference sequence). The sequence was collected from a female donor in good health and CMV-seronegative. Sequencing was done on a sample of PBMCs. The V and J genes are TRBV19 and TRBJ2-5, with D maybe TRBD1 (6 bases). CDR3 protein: CASSVDRQETQYF. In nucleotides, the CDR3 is TGTGCCAGTAGTGTCGACAGGCAAGAGACCCAGTACTTC. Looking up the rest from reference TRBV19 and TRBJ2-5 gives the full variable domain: DGGITQSPKYLFRKEGQNVTLSCEQNLNHDAMYWYRQDPGQGLRLIYYSQIVNDFQKGDIAEGYSVSREKKESFPLTVTSAQKNPTAFYLCASSVDRQETQYFGPGTRLLVL.